This T cell receptor beta chain was sequenced during a study of radiation and T cells in renal cell carcinoma. Overall study context: Nephrectomy followed 15 Gy stereotactic body radiation by 4 weeks.

There are 11 residues in the CDR3. V lost 5 bases and J 1 base, leaving 3 bases between the germline ends. Germline loops: CDR1 SEHNR, CDR2 FQNEAQ (reference sequence). Time point denoted: baseline pretreatment blood. As to treatment: 15 Gy SBRT to primary tumor, nephrectomy 4 weeks later. Clear cell pathology was present in this patient's renal cell carcinoma. Turning to this clone: What it binds is not known.

The table came from immunoSEQ multiplex PCR; TCRdb's copy has only in-frame clones and leaves some out. This sample yields approximately 110,000 clones, of which roughly 80% are seen a single time; approximately 3% belongs to the top ten. Study-wide points: From baseline, blood top tumor clonotypes peaked at 2 weeks post-radiation.

Specimen: blood, collected from a patient whose treatment included radiotherapy and nephrectomy. This receptor was taken from a woman aged 60-75 years with renal cell carcinoma. The genes are TRBV7-9 and TRBJ2-7; D is ambiguous. The CDR3 reads CASSLSYEQYF. As DNA, the CDR3 is TGTGCCAGCAGCCTATCCTACGAGCAGTACTTC.